This T cell receptor (beta chain) emerged from a study of CD8 T cell repertoires and HIV-1 epitope variants. Looking at the study overall: Controls were a CMV, EBV and flu pool, Ebola AY9, and no peptide. Enriched T cells were co-cultured with equal numbers of autologous T cell-negative antigen-presenting cells. The baseline condition was 1M T cells left uncultured.

Here immunoSEQ multiplex PCR was the method, and the copy in TCRdb shows in-frame clones only, minus some. The table has 3,300 or so clones, around 63% seen once. Germline V gene lookup returns CDR1 MGHRA and CDR2 YSYEKL. Trimming cost V 3 bases and J 4 bases; bases outside gene matches: 6. The CDR3 length is 15 residues. Note on this clone: The antigen remains unidentified.

Overall study results and limits: About ten TCR beta clonotypes were antigen-specific, more than five apparently recognizing autologous or escape variants.

The sequence was obtained from a male donor with HIV. The sequencing input was cultured CD8+ T cells derived from PBMCs. The gene calls are TRBV4-1 and TRBJ1-1, with 9 positions matching TRBD1. This CDR3 is CASSHKGTGTTEAFF. The CDR3 DNA sequence: TGCGCCAGCAGCCATAAGGGGACAGGGACCACTGAAGCTTTCTTT.